The sequence of this T cell receptor (beta chain) was determined in a study of blood T cell repertoires in COVID-19. In the study overall: Samples of COVID-19 (acute and convalescent) were obtained from the United States, Italy and Spain. T cells, B-cell-depleted T cells, or PBMCs supplied cDNA or gDNA.

The CDR3 length is 14 residues. V was pared by 0 bases and J by 3 bases, with 10 bases between. Germline V lookup: CDR1 SGHRS, CDR2 YFSETQ. In the study's own analysis: For nucleated cells, counts were estimated from reference gene primer amplification. Profiled with immunoSEQ multiplex PCR; TCRdb holds only in-frame clones, not every one. V and J calls and clone size are those listed in that table; D and trimming were worked out from the DNA. Of about 230,000 clones listed, 65% to 85% are singletons. The sequence derives from a man aged 40-49 years with acute or convalescent COVID-19. V usage is TRBV5-1 and J usage is TRBJ2-7, with D hard to call. Sequencing was carried out using peripheral blood. CDR3 nucleotide sequence: TGCGCCAGCAGCTTGGAAGACTGGCACTACGAGCAGTACTTC. As protein: CASSLEDWHYEQYF.